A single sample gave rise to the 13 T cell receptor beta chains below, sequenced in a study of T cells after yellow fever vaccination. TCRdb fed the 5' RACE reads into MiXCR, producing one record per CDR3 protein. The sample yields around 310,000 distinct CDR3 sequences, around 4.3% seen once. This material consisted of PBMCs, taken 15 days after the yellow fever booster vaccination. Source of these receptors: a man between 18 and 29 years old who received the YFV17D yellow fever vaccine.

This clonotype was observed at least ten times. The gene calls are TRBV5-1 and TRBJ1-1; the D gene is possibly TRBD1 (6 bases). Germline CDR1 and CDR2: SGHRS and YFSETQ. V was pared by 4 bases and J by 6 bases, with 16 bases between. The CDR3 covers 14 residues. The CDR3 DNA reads TGCGCCAGCAGCGCCCGGGGGGCGATTTCTGAAGCTTTCTTT. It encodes CASSARGAISEAFF.

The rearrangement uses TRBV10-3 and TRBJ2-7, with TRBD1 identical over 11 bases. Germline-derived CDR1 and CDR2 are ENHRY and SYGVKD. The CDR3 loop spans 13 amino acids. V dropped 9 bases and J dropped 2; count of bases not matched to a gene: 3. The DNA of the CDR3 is TGTGCCATTGGGGGACAGGGGGCCTACGAGCAGTACTTC. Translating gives CAIGGQGAYEQYF.

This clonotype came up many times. The CDR3: CASSLKQGVWETQYF. In DNA, the CDR3 is TGTGCCAGCAGTCTAAAGCAGGGGGTGTGGGAGACCCAGTACTTC. The V gene is TRBV6-5, the J gene TRBJ2-5; TRBD1 aligns across 7 bases. Germline V CDR1 and CDR2: MNHEY, SVGAGI. V lost 5 bases, J lost 5 bases, and 11 bases stayed unmatched. CDR3 length equals 15 residues.

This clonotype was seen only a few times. The CDR3 sequence: CASSLNRVDYGYTF. The CDR3 DNA sequence: TGTGCCAGCAGTTTAAACAGGGTGGACTATGGCTACACCTTC. The rearrangement uses TRBV6-2 or TRBV6-3 and TRBJ1-2, with D possibly matching TRBD1 (6 bases). CDR1 MNHEY and CDR2 SVGEGT come from the germline V gene. This CDR3 is built from 14 residues. V lost 4 bases, J lost 3 bases, and 12 bases lay in between.

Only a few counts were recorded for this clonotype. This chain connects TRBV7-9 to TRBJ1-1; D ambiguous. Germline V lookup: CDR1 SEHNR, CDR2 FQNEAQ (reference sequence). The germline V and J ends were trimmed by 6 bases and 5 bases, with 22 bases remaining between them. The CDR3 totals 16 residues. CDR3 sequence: CASSDPLGSGRTEAFF. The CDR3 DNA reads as TGTGCCAGCAGTGATCCCCTCGGGTCCGGGAGGACTGAAGCTTTCTTT. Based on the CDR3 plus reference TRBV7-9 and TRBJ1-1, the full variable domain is DTGVSQNPRHKITKRGQNVTFRCDPISEHNRLYWYRQTLGQGPEFLTYFQNEAQLEKSRLLSDRFSAERPKGSFSTLEIQRTEQGDSAMYLCASSDPLGSGRTEAFFGQGTRLTVV.

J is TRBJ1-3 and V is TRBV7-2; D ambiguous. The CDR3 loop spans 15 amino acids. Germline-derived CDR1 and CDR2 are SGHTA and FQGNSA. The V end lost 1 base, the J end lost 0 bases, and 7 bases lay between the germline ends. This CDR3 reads CASSLGSDSGNTIYF. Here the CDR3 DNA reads TGTGCCAGCAGCTTAGGGTCAGACTCTGGAAACACCATATATTTT. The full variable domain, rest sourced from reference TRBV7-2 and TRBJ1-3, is GAGVSQSPSNKVTEKGKDVELRCDPISGHTALYWYRQSLGQGLEFLIYFQGNSAPDKSGLPSDRFSAERTGGSVSTLTIQRTQQEDSAVYLCASSLGSDSGNTIYFGEGSWLTVV.

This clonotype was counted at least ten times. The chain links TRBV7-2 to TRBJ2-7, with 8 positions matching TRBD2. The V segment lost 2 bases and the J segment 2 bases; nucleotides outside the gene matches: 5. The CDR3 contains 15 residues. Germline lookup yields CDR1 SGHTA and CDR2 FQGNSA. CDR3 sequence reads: CASSLISGTAYEQYF. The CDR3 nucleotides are TGTGCCAGCAGCTTAATTAGCGGGACCGCCTACGAGCAGTACTTC.

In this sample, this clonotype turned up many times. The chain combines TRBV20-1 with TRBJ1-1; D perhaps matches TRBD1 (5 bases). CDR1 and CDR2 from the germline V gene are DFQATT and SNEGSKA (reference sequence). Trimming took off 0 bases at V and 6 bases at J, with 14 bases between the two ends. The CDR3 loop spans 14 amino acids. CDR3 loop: CSARDASRDAEAFF. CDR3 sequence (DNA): TGCAGTGCTAGAGATGCCTCCAGGGACGCTGAAGCTTTCTTT.

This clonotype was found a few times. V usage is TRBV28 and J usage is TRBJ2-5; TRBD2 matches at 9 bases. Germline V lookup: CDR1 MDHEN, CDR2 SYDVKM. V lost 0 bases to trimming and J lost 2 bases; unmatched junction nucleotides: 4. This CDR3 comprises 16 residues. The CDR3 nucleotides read TGTGCCAGCAGTTTATGGACTAGCGGACAACAAGAGACCCAGTACTTC. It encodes CASSLWTSGQQETQYF.

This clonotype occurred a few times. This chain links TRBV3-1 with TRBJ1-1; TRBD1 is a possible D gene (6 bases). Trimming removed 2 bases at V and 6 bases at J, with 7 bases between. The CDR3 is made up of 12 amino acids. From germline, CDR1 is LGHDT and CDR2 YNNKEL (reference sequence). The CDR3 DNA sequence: TGTGCCAGCAGCCAAAGACAGGCTGAAGCTTTCTTT. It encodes CASSQRQAEAFF. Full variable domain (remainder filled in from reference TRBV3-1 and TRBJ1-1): DTAVSQTPKYLVTQMGNDKSIKCEQNLGHDTMYWYKQDSKKFLKIMFSYNNKELIINETVPNRFSPKSPDKAHLNLHINSLELGDSAVYFCASSQRQAEAFFGQGTRLTVV.

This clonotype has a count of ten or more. The CDR3 coding sequence is TGTGCCAGCAGCCACCCGGGACGCAGTCCACCCTACAATGAGCAGTTCTTC. Translation: CASSHPGRSPPYNEQFF. The rearrangement joins TRBV7-8 to TRBJ2-1, with D perhaps assigned TRBD1 or TRBD2 (5 bases each). Trimming left V 5 bases short and J 2 bases short, with 19 bases between. Germline values: CDR1 SGHVS, CDR2 FQNEAQ. The CDR3 extends over 17 amino acids.

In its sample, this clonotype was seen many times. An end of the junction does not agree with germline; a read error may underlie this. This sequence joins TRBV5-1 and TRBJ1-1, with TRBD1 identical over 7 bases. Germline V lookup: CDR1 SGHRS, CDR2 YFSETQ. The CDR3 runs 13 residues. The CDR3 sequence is CASTLDRPTEAFF. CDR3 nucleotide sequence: TGCGCCAGCACCTTGGACAGGCCCACTGAAGCTTTCTTT.

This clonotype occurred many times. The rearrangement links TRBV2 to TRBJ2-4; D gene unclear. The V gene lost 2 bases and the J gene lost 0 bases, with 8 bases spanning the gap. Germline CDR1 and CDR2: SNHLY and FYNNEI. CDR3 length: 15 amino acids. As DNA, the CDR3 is TGTGCCAGCAGTGAAAGTCAGGTAGCCAAAAACATTCAGTACTTC. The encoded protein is CASSESQVAKNIQYF.